This T cell receptor beta chain is drawn from a study of blood T cells in healthy people across ages. The V gene's germline CDR1 is MDHEN and CDR2 SYDVKM. The CDR3 loop spans 17 amino acids. V lost 2 bases, J lost 2 bases, and 8 bases stayed unmatched. Each sample yielded at least 6 million isolated PBMCs. With a J-beta primer mix and a sample-barcoded 5' primer, a second PCR ran about 6 to 11 cycles. MiXCR, run by TCRdb on the 5' RACE reads, gives a single entry per CDR3 protein. The sample lists over 1,500,000 distinct CDR3 sequences; about 49% were seen once. The chain has TRBV28 and TRBJ2-4, with 8 bases aligning to TRBD1. The sequence was collected from a woman in her thirties or forties in good health. Sequencing was carried out using blood. The CDR3 region is CASSLDSQGASKNIQYF. In nucleotides, the CDR3 is TGTGCCAGCAGTTTAGACAGCCAGGGGGCTTCCAAAAACATTCAGTACTTC.